These 27 T cell receptor beta chains were all obtained from the same sample, sequenced in a study of blood T cell repertoires in COVID-19 (TCRdb year 2020). Library construction relied on the immunoSEQ multiplex PCR assay. In TCRdb, the immuneACCESS table is reduced to in-frame sequences with V and J assigned. These tables do not hold every clone; where another copy was compared, an unresolved V gene accounts for under half, and the others remain unexplained. This sample lists about 170,000 clones; about 85% were detected once. The ten largest clones take up around 8% of the sample. The sample comprised peripheral blood. All receptors derive from a woman aged 80 or older with COVID-19, enrolled during active disease.

The chain is built from TRBV3-1 (or the pseudogene TRBV3-2) and TRBJ1-3, with D uncertain. Germline loops: CDR1 LGHDT, CDR2 YNNKEL (reference sequence). The CDR3 totals 13 residues. Trimming shortened V by 2 bases and J by 3 bases, and 5 bases separated the two germline ends. The CDR3 here is CASSQLLGNTIYF. In DNA form, the CDR3 reads TGTGCCAGCAGCCAACTTCTTGGAAACACCATATATTTT.

This clone was detected only a few times. The V and J genes are TRBV5-1 and TRBJ1-4, with 7 bases identical to TRBD1. In germline, CDR1 is SGHRS, CDR2 YFSETQ. This CDR3 spans 16 amino acids. V shed 0 bases, J shed 4 bases, and the junction held 6 bases outside the gene matches. CDR3 nucleotide sequence: TGCGCCAGCAGCTTGGATGGGTCAGGGGGTAATGAAAAACTGTTTTTT. Translating it yields CASSLDGSGGNEKLFF.

This chain joins TRBV5-1 and TRBJ2-1; 7 nucleotides match TRBD1. Germline CDR1 reads SGHRS; CDR2 reads YFSETQ. The CDR3 covers 14 residues. Germline trimming cut 3 bases from V and 9 bases from J; bases unmatched to any gene: 9. CDR3 loop: CASSSLGGVAEQFF. CDR3 nucleotide sequence: TGCGCCAGCAGCTCCCTAGGGGGCGTCGCTGAGCAGTTCTTC.

The chain carries TRBV9 and TRBJ1-1; possible D gene TRBD1, 5 bases. Germline V gene data show CDR1 as SGDLS and CDR2 as YYNGEE. V lost 0 bases and J 6 bases, leaving 18 bases between the germline ends. There are 16 residues in the CDR3. The CDR3 region is CASSVGAGKDRPEAFF. DNA of the CDR3: TGTGCCAGCAGCGTAGGGGCAGGGAAGGACCGACCTGAAGCTTTCTTT.

The gene calls are TRBV9 and TRBJ1-1; a weak D match, TRBD1 (5 bases). CDR3 size: 15 residues. Germline V gene lookup returns CDR1 SGDLS and CDR2 YYNGEE. Trimming left V 3 bases short and J 0 bases short, with 12 bases between. CDR3 nucleotide sequence: TGTGCCAGCAGCGCGGACCTACAGGTGAACACTGAAGCTTTCTTT. Protein sequence: CASSADLQVNTEAFF.

The chain joins TRBV5-6 to TRBJ2-4; D gene ambiguous. V was clipped by 4 bases and J by 8 bases, with 10 bases between them. This CDR3 region has 12 residues. Germline V gene sequence: CDR1 SGHDT, CDR2 YYEEEE. The DNA of the CDR3 is TGTGCCAGCAGCCCCCACCGGGACATTCAGTACTTC. Translation gives CASSPHRDIQYF.

The chain couples TRBV18 to TRBJ2-1; 10 bases match TRBD2. The CDR3 consists of 16 residues. The junction had 7 bases not matched to a gene; V was cut back by 3 bases and J by 5 bases. Germline V gene sequence: CDR1 KGHSH, CDR2 LQKENI. CDR3 loop: CASSPQRTSGNNEQFF. CDR3 bases: TGTGCCAGCTCACCTCAAAGGACTAGCGGAAACAATGAGCAGTTCTTC.

This clone has more than one count but fewer than ten. V and J are TRBV9 and TRBJ2-5, with 7 bases matching TRBD1. The junction had 5 bases not matched to a gene; V was cut back by 3 bases and J by 0 bases. Per germline, CDR1 SGDLS and CDR2 YYNGEE. This CDR3 contains 15 residues. The CDR3 loop is CASSGPQGHQETQYF. The CDR3 DNA reads as TGTGCCAGCAGCGGACCACAGGGGCACCAAGAGACCCAGTACTTC.

V gene TRBV7-9 combines with J gene TRBJ2-3, with 12 nucleotides matching TRBD2. Unmatched junction bases numbered 12, after V lost 5 bases and J lost 6 bases. The CDR3 length is 17 residues. The germline CDR1 and CDR2 sequences are SEHNR and FQNEAQ (reference sequence). The CDR3 DNA follows: TGTGCCAGCAGCCCTCAGTCGACTAGCGGGAGTGGTGATACGCAGTATTTT. This translates into CASSPQSTSGSGDTQYF.

This clone was recorded once. The CDR3 sequence: CASNQRGNNSPLHF. The CDR3 DNA reads as TGTGCCAGCAACCAACGGGGGAATAATTCACCCCTCCACTTT. The chain combines TRBV6-5 with TRBJ1-6; perhaps TRBD1 as D (5 bases). This CDR3 has 14 residues. Germline CDR1 reads MNHEY; CDR2 reads SVGAGI. With 7 bases removed from V and 5 bases from J, the gap between germline ends came to 12 bases.

This chain uses TRBV28 with TRBJ1-5, with no clear D. CDR3 length equals 14 residues. The germline gives CDR1 MDHEN, CDR2 SYDVKM. V lost 3 bases, J lost 5 bases, and 11 bases lay in between. CDR3 nucleotide sequence: TGTGCCAGCAGTTTTTCCGGGAACCATCAGCCCCAGCATTTT. This encodes CASSFSGNHQPQHF.

This clone was seen just once. The V and J genes are TRBV6-5 and TRBJ1-1; TRBD1 agrees at 7 bases. This CDR3 region has 14 residues. Germline V CDR1 and CDR2: MNHEY, SVGAGI. Trimming took 2 bases from V and 7 from J; bases not matched to a gene: 7. CDR3 residues: CASSYPRQGGEAFF. CDR3 sequence (DNA): TGTGCCAGCAGTTACCCAAGACAGGGTGGTGAAGCTTTCTTT.

This clone was seen a single time. The rearrangement links TRBV28 to TRBJ1-2; D is uncertain. Germline CDR1 reads MDHEN; CDR2 reads SYDVKM. The CDR3 runs to 14 residues. The germline V and J ends were trimmed by 2 bases and 8 bases, with 15 bases remaining between them. CDR3 DNA: TGTGCCAGCAGTTTACCCCCGGCAGGCCTCGGCTACACCTTC. This encodes CASSLPPAGLGYTF.

This rearrangement joins TRBV19 to TRBJ2-1; 8 bases match TRBD2. Losses at the gene ends were 5 bases for V and 3 bases for J; bases not matched to a gene: 3. Germline-derived CDR1 and CDR2 are LNHDA and SQIVND (reference sequence). The CDR3 runs to 14 residues. DNA for the CDR3: TGTGCCAGTAGTGAAGCGGGGGACTACAATGAGCAGTTCTTC. Amino acids: CASSEAGDYNEQFF. Drawing the rest from reference TRBV19 and TRBJ2-1, the complete variable domain is DGGITQSPKYLFRKEGQNVTLSCEQNLNHDAMYWYRQDPGQGLRLIYYSQIVNDFQKGDIAEGYSVSREKKESFPLTVTSAQKNPTAFYLCASSEAGDYNEQFFGPGTRLTVL.

This rearrangement joins TRBV6-4 to TRBJ1-2; 7 bases agree with TRBD1. Losses at the gene ends were 1 base for V and 4 bases for J; bases not matched to a gene: 9. The length of the CDR3 is 16 residues. Germline CDR1 and CDR2: MRHNA and SNTAGT. CDR3 amino acids: CASSDFPRQGLYGYTF. CDR3 nucleotide sequence: TGTGCCAGCAGTGACTTCCCTCGACAGGGTCTCTATGGCTACACCTTC.

This clone was detected only a few times. CDR3 sequence reads: CASSYSGRRISYTF. For the CDR3, the DNA is TGTGCCAGCAGTTACTCGGGGCGGCGAATTTCCTACACCTTC. The chain joins TRBV6-5 to TRBJ1-2; D perhaps matches TRBD1 (5 bases). The ends were cut back, 0 bases at V and 10 bases at J, with 15 bases in the middle. Germline CDR1 is MNHEY and CDR2 is SVGAGI. This CDR3 has 14 residues.

The V and J genes are TRBV6-5 and TRBJ1-1; D not resolved. Between the trimmed V and J ends, which lost 6 bases and 4 bases, there was a span of 18 bases. Germline lookup yields CDR1 MNHEY and CDR2 SVGAGI. This CDR3 region has 15 residues. CDR3 in DNA: TGTGCCAGCAGCCCCCCTACTGGTGTCGGCACTGAAGCTTTCTTT. As protein: CASSPPTGVGTEAFF.

The genes are TRBV18 and TRBJ1-6; maybe TRBD1 (5 bases). The CDR3 runs to 17 residues. Germline values: CDR1 KGHSH, CDR2 LQKENI. The germline V and J ends were trimmed by 6 bases and 6 bases, with 21 bases remaining between them. The CDR3 bases are TGTGCCAGCTCTCCGTCCTCAACAGGCGTCCCTAATTCACCCCTCCACTTT. Amino acids: CASSPSSTGVPNSPLHF.

The rearrangement uses TRBV4-1 and TRBJ1-3; tentatively, D is TRBD1 (5 bases). The V gene lost 1 base and the J gene lost 0 bases, with 10 bases spanning the gap. CDR1 MGHRA and CDR2 YSYEKL come from the germline V gene. This CDR3 has 16 residues. This chain's CDR3 is CASSQGQPTSGNTIYF. CDR3 sequence (DNA): TGCGCCAGCAGCCAAGGACAGCCCACCTCTGGAAACACCATATATTTT.

This sequence joins TRBV12-3 or TRBV12-4 and TRBJ1-2; D is possibly TRBD1 (5 bases). Trimming shortened V by 4 bases and J by 6 bases, and 12 bases separated the two germline ends. This CDR3 comprises 13 residues. This chain's CDR3 is CASSSRGGNGYTF. CDR3 nucleotide sequence: TGTGCCAGCAGTTCCCGCGGGGGAAATGGCTACACCTTC.

This chain connects TRBV5-1 to TRBJ1-4; weak D call: TRBD1 (6 bases). The V end was cut by 4 bases, the J end by 0 bases, with 16 bases between. This CDR3 comprises 17 residues. Germline V gene lookup returns CDR1 SGHRS and CDR2 YFSETQ. CDR3 loop: CASSPGGQTPTNEKLFF. As DNA, the CDR3 is TGCGCCAGCAGCCCGGGGGGGCAGACCCCAACTAATGAAAAACTGTTTTTT.

The sample holds one count of this clone. This sample also contains other DNA sequences that code for the same CDR3. The chain has TRBV3-1 (or the pseudogene TRBV3-2) and TRBJ1-3; TRBD1 matches 7 bases. Losses at the gene ends were 6 bases for V and 4 bases for J; bases not matched to a gene: 6. The CDR3 is 14 amino acids. The germline V gene encodes CDR1 LGHDT and CDR2 YNNKEL (reference sequence). The CDR3 spells CASSPRDRGNTIYF. Written as DNA, the CDR3 is TGTGCCAGCAGTCCGAGGGACAGAGGAAACACCATATATTTT.

V gene TRBV28 combines with J gene TRBJ2-2; 7 nucleotides match TRBD2. CDR1 and CDR2 (germline): MDHEN, SYDVKM. CDR3 length equals 13 residues. The V gene end was trimmed by 5 bases and the J gene end by 5 bases; junction bases not matched to a gene: 2. The CDR3 here is CASSGGGTGELFF. Written as DNA, the CDR3 is TGTGCCAGCAGTGGGGGGGGAACCGGGGAGCTGTTTTTT.

The CDR3 region is CASSEWEGDTEQFF. In DNA, the CDR3 is TGTGCCAGCAGTGAATGGGAGGGAGACACTGAGCAGTTCTTC. V gene TRBV2 combines with J gene TRBJ2-1, with 7 bases aligning to TRBD2. Losses at the gene ends were 2 bases for V and 9 bases for J; bases not matched to a gene: 7. The CDR3 runs to 14 residues. Germline loops: CDR1 SNHLY, CDR2 FYNNEI.

This clone was seen only a few times. This chain uses TRBV7-8 with TRBJ2-7; D gene ambiguous. CDR1 is SGHVS and CDR2 is FQNEAQ in the germline V gene. Trimming cost V 5 bases and J 1 base, with 12 bases left between them. The CDR3 loop spans 14 amino acids. The CDR3 DNA follows: TGTGCCAGCAGCCCCCAGACTGATTCCTACGAGCAGTACTTC. Residues: CASSPQTDSYEQYF.

This chain links TRBV12-5 with TRBJ1-5; D is unresolved. Germline CDR1 LGHNT, CDR2 FRNRAP. Trimming shortened V by 1 base and J by 0 bases, and 7 bases separated the two germline ends. The CDR3 runs 15 residues. CDR3 DNA: TGTGCTAGTGGTTTGGGTAGTGGTAGCAATCAGCCCCAGCATTTT. As protein: CASGLGSGSNQPQHF.

This clone came up a few times. This sequence joins TRBV27 and TRBJ2-2; 8 bases align to TRBD1. Per the germline V gene, CDR1 is MNHEY and CDR2 is SMNVEV (reference sequence). V dropped 3 bases and J dropped 6; count of bases not matched to a gene: 6. The CDR3 sequence is 15 residues long. CDR3 protein: CASSFQGALSGELFF. The CDR3, as DNA: TGTGCCAGCAGTTTTCAGGGGGCGCTTTCCGGGGAGCTGTTTTTT.